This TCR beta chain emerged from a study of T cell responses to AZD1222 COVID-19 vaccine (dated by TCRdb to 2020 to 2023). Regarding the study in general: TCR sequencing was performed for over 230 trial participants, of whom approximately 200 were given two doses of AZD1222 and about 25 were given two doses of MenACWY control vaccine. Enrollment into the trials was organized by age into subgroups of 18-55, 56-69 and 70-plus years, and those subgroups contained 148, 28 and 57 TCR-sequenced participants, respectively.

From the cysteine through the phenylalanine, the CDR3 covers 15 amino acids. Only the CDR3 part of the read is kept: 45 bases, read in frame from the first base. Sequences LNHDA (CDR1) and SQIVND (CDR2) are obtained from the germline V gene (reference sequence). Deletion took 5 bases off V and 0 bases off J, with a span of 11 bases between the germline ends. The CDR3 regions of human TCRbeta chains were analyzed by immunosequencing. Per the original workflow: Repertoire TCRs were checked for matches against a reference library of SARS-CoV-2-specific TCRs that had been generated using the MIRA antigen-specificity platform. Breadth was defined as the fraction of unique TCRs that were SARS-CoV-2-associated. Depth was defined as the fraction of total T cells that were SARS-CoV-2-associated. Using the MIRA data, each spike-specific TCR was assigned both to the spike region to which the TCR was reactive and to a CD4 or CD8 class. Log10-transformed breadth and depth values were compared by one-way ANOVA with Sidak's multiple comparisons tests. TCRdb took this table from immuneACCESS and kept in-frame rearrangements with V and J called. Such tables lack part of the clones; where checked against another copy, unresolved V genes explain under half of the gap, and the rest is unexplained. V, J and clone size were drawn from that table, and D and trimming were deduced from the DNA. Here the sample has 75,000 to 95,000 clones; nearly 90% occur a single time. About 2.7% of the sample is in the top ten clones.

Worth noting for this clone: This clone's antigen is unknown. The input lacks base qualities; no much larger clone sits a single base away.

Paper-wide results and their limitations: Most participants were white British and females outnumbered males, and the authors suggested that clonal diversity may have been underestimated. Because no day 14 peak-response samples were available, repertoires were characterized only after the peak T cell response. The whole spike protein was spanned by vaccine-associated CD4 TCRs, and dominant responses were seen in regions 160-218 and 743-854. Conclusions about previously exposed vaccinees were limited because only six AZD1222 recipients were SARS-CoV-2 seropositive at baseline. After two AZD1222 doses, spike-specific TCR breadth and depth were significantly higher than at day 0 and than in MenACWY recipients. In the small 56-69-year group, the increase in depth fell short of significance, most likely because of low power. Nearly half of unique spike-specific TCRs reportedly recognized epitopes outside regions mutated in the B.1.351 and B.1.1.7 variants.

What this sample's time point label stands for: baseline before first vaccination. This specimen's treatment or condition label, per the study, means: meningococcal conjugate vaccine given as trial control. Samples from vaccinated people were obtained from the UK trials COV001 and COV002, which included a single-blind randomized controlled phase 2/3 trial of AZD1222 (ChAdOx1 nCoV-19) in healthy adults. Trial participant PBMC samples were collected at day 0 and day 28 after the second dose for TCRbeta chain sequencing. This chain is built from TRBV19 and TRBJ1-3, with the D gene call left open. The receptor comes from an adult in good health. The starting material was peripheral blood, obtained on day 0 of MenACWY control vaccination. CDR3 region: CASSPSPNSGNTIYF. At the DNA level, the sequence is TGTGCCAGTAGTCCTTCTCCGAACTCTGGAAACACCATATATTTT.